A single sample is the source of the 27 T cell receptor beta chains below, sequenced in a study of shared clonotypes between healthy human individuals. The protocol was immunoSEQ multiplex PCR, while the TCRdb copy is restricted to in-frame clones and leaves out a portion. Of 1.5 million to 2.5 million clones detected, about 95% appear once; the ten largest clones hold around 1.2%. CD45RO-negative cells were positively selected for CCR7, leaving out terminally differentiated effector memory CD45RA+ cells. The sequencing input was naive CD8+ T cells sorted from blood. Receptor source: a man aged 18 to 29 in good health.

The chain carries TRBV4-1 and TRBJ2-3; TRBD2 matches 7 bases. With 8 bases clipped from V and 0 bases from J, the junction kept 2 bases outside the gene matches. The CDR3 consists of 13 residues. Germline loops: CDR1 MGHRA, CDR2 YSYEKL. The CDR3 DNA is TGCGCCAGCGCACTAGCGAGCACAGATACGCAGTATTTT. Translated: CASALASTDTQYF.

This clone showed up just once. This rearrangement joins TRBV19 to TRBJ2-1, with 8 bases that match TRBD2. This CDR3 is built from 15 residues. Germline CDR1 reads LNHDA; CDR2 reads SQIVND (reference sequence). Germline trimming cut 3 bases from V and 4 bases from J; bases unmatched to any gene: 5. This chain's CDR3 is CASSIISGSYNEQFF. The CDR3 DNA follows: TGTGCCAGTAGTATTATCAGCGGGAGTTACAATGAGCAGTTCTTC.

The chain recombines TRBV6-1 with TRBJ2-1, with TRBD2 matching over 9 bases. V gave up 3 bases and J gave up 9 bases; unmatched junction bases: 12. The CDR3 extends over 16 amino acids. CDR1 and CDR2 from the germline V gene are MNHNS and SASEGT. The DNA for the CDR3 is TGTGCCAGCAGTGACCAAGACAGCGGGGGGTTGGTTGAGCAGTTCTTC. Translated: CASSDQDSGGLVEQFF.

The rearrangement joins TRBV29-1 to TRBJ2-3; D may be TRBD2 (6 bases). V was pared by 1 base and J by 4 bases, with 12 bases between. The CDR3 spans 14 residues. Germline V gene data show CDR1 as SQVTM and CDR2 as ANQGSEA. CDR3 sequence reads: CSVEGEVISDTQYF. CDR3 DNA sequence: TGCAGCGTTGAAGGGGAGGTAATCTCAGATACGCAGTATTTT.

This clone was seen more than once but under ten times. V and J are TRBV2 and TRBJ2-5, with 8 bases matching TRBD2. This CDR3 region has 14 residues. J gave up 5 bases and V 10 bases, and 12 bases lay outside the gene matches. The germline V gene encodes CDR1 SNHLY and CDR2 FYNNEI. CDR3 residues: CATQPGLEGETQYF. CDR3 DNA sequence: TGTGCCACCCAACCGGGACTAGAGGGGGAGACCCAGTACTTC. The entire variable domain, with the rest obtained from reference TRBV2 and TRBJ2-5, is as follows: EPEVTQTPSHQVTQMGQEVILRCVPISNHLYFYWYRQILGQKVEFLVSFYNNEISEKSEIFDDQFSVERPDGSNFTLKIRSTKLEDSAMYFCATQPGLEGETQYFGPGTRLLVL.

On this clone: The sample contains more than one DNA sequence encoding this CDR3. V and J are TRBV6-1 and TRBJ1-5; possible D gene TRBD1, 6 bases. The CDR3 is 15 amino acids. Trimming cost V 2 bases and J 2 bases, with 10 bases left between them. Germline V gene sequence: CDR1 MNHNS, CDR2 SASEGT. The CDR3 reads CASSEIGGGNQPQHF. CDR3 bases: TGTGCCAGCAGTGAAATTGGGGGCGGCAATCAGCCCCAGCATTTT.

This sequence joins TRBV4-2 and TRBJ2-1, with 12 bases that match TRBD2. This CDR3 spans 15 amino acids. V dropped 4 bases and J dropped 2; count of bases not matched to a gene: 0. Germline values: CDR1 LGHNA, CDR2 YNFKEQ. CDR3 amino acids: CASSPSGGAYNEQFF. For the CDR3, the DNA is TGTGCCAGCAGCCCTAGCGGGGGGGCCTACAATGAGCAGTTCTTC.

V and J are TRBV6-6 and TRBJ1-2; no reliable D call. V was shortened by 0 bases and J by 7 bases, with 9 bases between the two germline ends. CDR1 MNHNY and CDR2 SVGAGI come from the germline V gene (reference sequence). CDR3 length equals 13 residues. The CDR3 DNA sequence: TGTGCCAGCAGTTACTCCCCGGGAATTGGCTACACCTTC. Translation: CASSYSPGIGYTF.

The CDR3 is CASSPGEGREQYF. The CDR3 DNA sequence: TGTGCCAGCAGCCCGGGGGAGGGGCGCGAGCAGTACTTC. This sequence joins TRBV5-6 and TRBJ2-7; 7 positions agree with TRBD2. The CDR3 runs to 13 residues. V lost 4 bases and J lost 6; bases outside the gene matches: 7. The germline gives CDR1 SGHDT, CDR2 YYEEEE.

The V and J genes are TRBV5-6 and TRBJ2-7; possible D gene TRBD1, 5 bases. Trimming left V 2 bases short and J 6 bases short, with 9 bases between. CDR1 is SGHDT, CDR2 YYEEEE, per germline. The CDR3 contains 12 residues. This chain's CDR3 is CASSFTGTEQYF. The CDR3 bases are TGTGCCAGCAGCTTTACAGGAACCGAGCAGTACTTC. Full variable domain (missing parts from reference TRBV5-6 and TRBJ2-7): DAGVTQSPTHLIKTRGQQVTLRCSPKSGHDTVSWYQQALGQGPQFIFQYYEEEERQRGNFPDRFSGHQFPNYSSELNVNALLLGDSALYLCASSFTGTEQYFGPGTRLTVT.

V gene TRBV7-9 combines with J gene TRBJ1-1; 8 bases fit TRBD1. There are 16 residues in the CDR3. The germline V gene encodes CDR1 SEHNR and CDR2 FQNEAQ (reference sequence). V trimming: 3 bases; J trimming: 0 bases; junction bases outside the gene matches: 6. The CDR3 spells CASSLDDRGLNTEAFF. DNA for the CDR3: TGTGCCAGCAGCTTGGACGACAGGGGTTTGAACACTGAAGCTTTCTTT.

This chain joins TRBV9 and TRBJ2-5; tentatively, D is TRBD1 (6 bases). The CDR3 consists of 16 residues. The germline V and J ends were trimmed by 3 bases and 2 bases, with 17 bases remaining between them. Germline loops: CDR1 SGDLS, CDR2 YYNGEE. CDR3 sequence: CASSETGSLGQETQYF. The CDR3 nucleotides are TGTGCCAGCAGCGAAACAGGGAGTTTGGGGCAAGAGACCCAGTACTTC.

The chain has TRBV9 and TRBJ2-7, with 11 bases matching TRBD1. CDR1 and CDR2 from the germline V gene are SGDLS and YYNGEE. CDR3 length: 14 amino acids. The trim removed 4 bases at V and 7 bases at J, leaving 7 bases unmatched. The DNA of the CDR3 is TGTGCCAGCAGCCATGGACAGGGGGCGTGGGAGCAGTACTTC. This codes for CASSHGQGAWEQYF.

This clone was seen once. This chain connects TRBV30 to TRBJ2-1, with TRBD2 matching 8 bases. The CDR3 loop spans 15 amino acids. V shed 0 bases and J 1 base; nucleotides not matched to a gene: 2. Per the germline V gene, CDR1 is GTSNPN and CDR2 is SVGIG (reference sequence). CDR3 amino acids: CAWSVRGGSYNEQFF. CDR3 bases: TGTGCCTGGAGTGTACGGGGGGGTTCCTACAATGAGCAGTTCTTC.

This chain joins TRBV7-8 and TRBJ2-7; unclear D gene. The germline V gene has CDR1 SGHVS and CDR2 FQNEAQ. V shed 2 bases and J shed 6 bases, with 14 bases lying between them. This CDR3 is built from 14 residues. For the CDR3, the DNA is TGTGCCAGCAGCTTAAGGGAACCCCTCGGCGAGCAGTACTTC. Its translation is CASSLREPLGEQYF.

The chain couples TRBV9 to TRBJ2-2, with no clear D. V was pared by 3 bases and J by 3 bases, with 12 bases between. CDR3 size: 15 residues. CDR1 and CDR2 (germline): SGDLS, YYNGEE. The CDR3 nucleotides are TGTGCCAGCAGCGCGGCGGTGGCGGACACCGGGGAGCTGTTTTTT. Encoded protein: CASSAAVADTGELFF. The complete variable domain, with remaining parts taken from reference TRBV9 and TRBJ2-2, reads DSGVTQTPKHLITATGQRVTLRCSPRSGDLSVYWYQQSLDQGLQFLIQYYNGEERAKGNILERFSAQQFPDLHSELNLSSLELGDSALYFCASSAAVADTGELFFGEGSRLTVL.

The chain carries TRBV2 and TRBJ2-4, with TRBD1 matching over 7 bases. This CDR3 is 16 amino acids long. From germline, CDR1 is SNHLY and CDR2 FYNNEI. Losses at the gene ends were 6 bases for V and 0 bases for J; bases not matched to a gene: 8. CDR3 sequence (DNA): TGTGCCAGCAGGAGCGAGGGGGCTTCAGCCAAAAACATTCAGTACTTC. The encoded protein is CASRSEGASAKNIQYF.

This clone was detected once. The same CDR3 also results from other DNA sequences found in this sample. This sequence joins TRBV18 and TRBJ2-7; possibly TRBD2 for D (5 bases). The CDR3 is made up of 13 amino acids. V lost 2 bases to trimming and J lost 2 bases, with 7 bases between them. Per germline, CDR1 KGHSH and CDR2 LQKENI. The CDR3 DNA follows: TGTGCCAGCTCACCAGGGAGTACCTACGAGCAGTACTTC. It is translated as CASSPGSTYEQYF. Filled out from reference TRBV18 and TRBJ2-7, the complete variable domain reads NAGVMQNPRHLVRRRGQEARLRCSPMKGHSHVYWYRQLPEEGLKFMVYLQKENIIDESGMPKERFSAEFPKEGPSILRIQQVVRGDSAAYFCASSPGSTYEQYFGPGTRLTVT.

A single count supports this clone. V is TRBV13 and J is TRBJ2-7; D ambiguous. V was pared by 5 bases and J by 4 bases, with 18 bases between. The CDR3 covers 15 residues. The germline V gene has CDR1 PRHDT and CDR2 FYEKMQ (reference sequence). The CDR3 is CASSATPGPTYEQYF. As DNA, the CDR3 is TGTGCCAGCAGCGCCACGCCGGGCCCTACATACGAGCAGTACTTC.

The genes are TRBV4-1 and TRBJ1-2; 7 nucleotides align to TRBD1. The CDR3 runs to 16 residues. After removal of 1 base from V and 4 bases from J, the junction contained 9 bases not matched to a gene. Per the germline V gene, CDR1 is MGHRA and CDR2 is YSYEKL. CDR3: CASSQVLTGRGYGYTF. For the CDR3, the DNA is TGCGCCAGCAGCCAAGTGCTGACAGGGAGAGGCTATGGCTACACCTTC.

The rearrangement links TRBV7-6 to TRBJ2-7; D perhaps matches TRBD1 (7 bases). This CDR3 comprises 12 residues. CDR1 and CDR2 from the germline V gene are SGHVS and FNYEAQ. Trimming left V 5 bases short and J 7 bases short, with 12 bases between. This CDR3 is CASSSRGVEQYF. In DNA, the CDR3 is TGTGCCAGCAGCAGCAGGGGGGTAGAGCAGTACTTC.

The rearrangement uses TRBV7-9 and TRBJ2-1, with TRBD2 identical over 7 bases. V trimming: 1 base; J trimming: 4 bases; junction bases outside the gene matches: 4. This CDR3 comprises 15 residues. Germline loops: CDR1 SEHNR, CDR2 FQNEAQ (reference sequence). CDR3 nucleotides: TGTGCCAGCAGCTTAGTTTGGGGGGGATACAATGAGCAGTTCTTC. Translated, it gives CASSLVWGGYNEQFF.

The chain is built from TRBV6-1 and TRBJ2-7; D not resolved. The ends were cut back, 5 bases at V and 1 base at J, with 6 bases in the middle. The germline gives CDR1 MNHNS, CDR2 SASEGT. The CDR3 is made up of 12 amino acids. In DNA form, the CDR3 reads TGTGCCAGCAGTCAACATTCCTACGAGCAGTACTTC. Its translation: CASSQHSYEQYF.

The sample holds one count of this clone. The chain combines TRBV27 with TRBJ2-7; weak D call: TRBD2 (5 bases). The CDR3 is 13 amino acids. Per germline, CDR1 MNHEY and CDR2 SMNVEV (reference sequence). V lost 5 bases, J lost 7 bases, and 15 bases lay in between. Here the CDR3 reads CASSPAGMGEQYF. DNA of the CDR3: TGTGCCAGCAGTCCCGCGGGTATGGGGGAGCAGTACTTC.

The chain carries TRBV4-3 and TRBJ1-1; 9 positions agree with TRBD1. The CDR3 has 16 amino acids. Trimming at V came to 3 bases and at J to 1 base, leaving 6 bases not matched to a gene. Germline values: CDR1 LGHNA, CDR2 YSLEER. The chain's CDR3 is CASSQDRGLSNTEAFF. The CDR3 DNA is TGCGCCAGCAGCCAGGACAGGGGACTCTCGAACACTGAAGCTTTCTTT.

This chain links TRBV2 with TRBJ2-7, with 8 bases that match TRBD2. V was clipped by 1 base and J by 0 bases; unmatched bases: 5. The CDR3 extends over 16 amino acids. CDR1 and CDR2 from the germline V gene are SNHLY and FYNNEI. This CDR3 reads CASSEGERGPSYEQYF. CDR3 DNA sequence: TGTGCCAGCAGTGAAGGCGAGCGGGGGCCCTCCTACGAGCAGTACTTC. Looking up the rest from reference TRBV2 and TRBJ2-7 gives the full variable domain: EPEVTQTPSHQVTQMGQEVILRCVPISNHLYFYWYRQILGQKVEFLVSFYNNEISEKSEIFDDQFSVERPDGSNFTLKIRSTKLEDSAMYFCASSEGERGPSYEQYFGPGTRLTVT.

This sequence joins TRBV7-9 and TRBJ2-7; D ambiguous. Germline CDR1 is SEHNR and CDR2 is FQNEAQ (reference sequence). Trimming removed 1 base from V and 4 bases from J, with 14 bases in between. The CDR3 extends over 15 amino acids. The CDR3 loop is CASSLGQDLLYEQYF. In DNA, the CDR3 is TGTGCCAGCAGCTTAGGGCAGGACCTACTGTACGAGCAGTACTTC.